The source of this TCR beta chain is a study of cytomegalovirus exposure and HLA in healthy donors (dated by TCRdb to the late 2010s). For context, the study as a whole: The roughly 670 repertoires of the first cohort and the 120 validation repertoires were produced on the same platform, according to a later analysis. The aim of the study was to test whether cataloging public T cell receptors could identify signatures of past pathogen exposure. Along with the approximately 700-subject first cohort, a separate validation cohort of over a hundred different subjects was used. To predict cytomegalovirus infection status, the study combined high-throughput TCR immunosequencing, statistical association of individual TCRs with disease status, and machine learning.

As regards this clone: Its antigen has not been determined. Base quality data are lacking; no much larger clone is found one base away.

Separate from the roughly 650-subject first cohort, the validation cohort of 95 to 150 subjects was the group to which the donors belonged. Findings and caveats that apply to the study as a whole: A later analysis lacked HLA typing for the validation cohort, so it scored co-occurrence in that cohort across all 130 or so repertoires. Subsequent analysis determined that TCRs grouped into clusters in the first cohort also showed a tendency toward co-occurrence across the approximately 110 validation repertoires, and roughly 95% of cluster scores exceeded 0. The classifier was reported to diagnose cytomegalovirus status with high specificity and sensitivity in both the original cohort and the validation cohort. The study listed 164 TCR beta chains as associated with cytomegalovirus. In vitro tests confirmed that a few of the cytomegalovirus-associated TCR beta chains recognize cytomegalovirus antigens. While some public TCRs were present in many individuals, most TCR sequences turned up only very rarely across donors. It was suggested by the authors that the approach could potentially be generalized to other disease states and immunological phenotypes.

Libraries were prepared through the immunoSEQ multiplex PCR assay. Per the authors' processing: A statistical classification framework was built to diagnose cytomegalovirus status from the catalog of TCR beta chain sequences. TCRdb took this table from immuneACCESS and kept in-frame rearrangements with V and J called. Such tables lack part of the clones; where checked against another copy, unresolved V genes explain under half of the gap, and the rest is unexplained. That table gives V, J and clone size, and the DNA gave D and trimming. For this sample the table gives 150,000 to 200,000 clones, of which 86% were detected only once. Clones ranked in the top ten supply roughly 1.5% of the sample. The CDR3 holds 13 amino acids from the cysteine to the phenylalanine. The entry retains the CDR3 DNA only, 39 bases that are in frame from base 1. The V and J ends are trimmed by 5 bases and 3 bases, leaving 11 bases between them. In the germline V gene (reference sequence), CDR1 corresponds to LNHDA and CDR2 to SQIVND.

The sequence links TRBV19 to TRBJ2-7, with a tentative D gene TRBD1 over 6 matching bases. This TCR came from a woman in her late teens or twenties in good health and CMV-seronegative. The sample taken for sequencing was PBMCs. CDR3 loop: CASSRAGDYEQYF. The bases are TGTGCCAGTAGTCGGGCAGGGGACTACGAGCAGTACTTC.